A selection of T cell receptor beta chains follows, all from one sample in a study of Ad26.COV2.S vaccination and SARS-CoV-2 variants. This table comes from immunoSEQ multiplex PCR, and its TCRdb copy is limited to in-frame clones, with some not included. Among some 480,000 clones listed, roughly 89% were seen once. The sample consisted of peripheral blood, taken in a trial of Ad26.COV2.S vaccine versus placebo. Source of these receptors: a person aged 18-65 years who received the Ad26.COV2.S COVID-19 vaccine or a placebo. The CDR3 runs from the conserved cysteine through the conserved F or W. D genes are given only for firm matches. Expanded clones get a size class; other rows say once, few or many, or leave the size out.

V: TRBV14
D: .
J: TRBJ1-2
size: .
DNA: TGTGCCAGCAGCCAGGGCCCAAACTATGGCTACACCTTC
CDR3: CASSQGPNYGYTF

V: TRBV19
D: TRBD2
J: TRBJ2-1
size: .
DNA: TGTGCCAGTAGTCCACTTCGGGGACTAGCGGGAGGGCCTGGGAAGCAGTTCTTC
CDR3: CASSPLRGLAGGPGKQFF

V: TRBV7-9
D: .
J: TRBJ2-1
size: .
DNA: TGTGCCAGCAGCTGGAGGGATACGCAGTTCTTC
CDR3: CASSWRDTQFF

V: TRBV7-8
D: .
J: TRBJ1-2
size: .
DNA: TGTGCCAGCAGCTTAGGCCTCGAGGGGGGTAGTGTTGGCTATGGCTACACCTTC
CDR3: CASSLGLEGGSVGYGYTF

V: TRBV6-2/TRBV6-3
D: .
J: TRBJ1-1
size: .
DNA: TGTGCCAGCAGTATTTTACCGAGCGGGATCGGAATGAACACTGAAGCTTTCTTT
CDR3: CASSILPSGIGMNTEAFF

V: TRBV7-8
D: .
J: TRBJ2-3
size: .
DNA: TGTGCCAGCAGCAAAATACGACTAGTTTCAGATACGCAGTATTTT
CDR3: CASSKIRLVSDTQYF

V: TRBV24-1
D: TRBD1
J: TRBJ2-4
size: .
DNA: TGTGCCACCAGTGATTTGGGGACAGATTGGGTTGACATTCAGTACTTC
CDR3: CATSDLGTDWVDIQYF

V: TRBV29-1
D: .
J: TRBJ2-7
size: .
DNA: TGCAGCGTGAGCCGGGACGGGGACGAGCAGTACTTC
CDR3: CSVSRDGDEQYF

V: TRBV4-2
D: .
J: TRBJ2-7
size: .
DNA: TGTGCCAGCAGCCAAGAGGCAGGGGCCCCCTCCTACGAGCAGTACTTC
CDR3: CASSQEAGAPSYEQYF

V: TRBV21-1
D: .
J: TRBJ1-1
size: .
DNA: TGTGCCAGCAGCAAAGGTCGGGAAGGGAACACTGAAGCTTTCTTT
CDR3: CASSKGREGNTEAFF

V: TRBV7-3
D: TRBD1
J: TRBJ2-6
size: .
DNA: TGTGCCAGCAGCTTAACTGGGACAGTACTTACAACTGGGGCCAACGTCCTGACTTTC
CDR3: CASSLTGTVLTTGANVLTF

V: TRBV27
D: TRBD1
J: TRBJ2-2
size: .
DNA: TGTGCCAGCAGTGGGGCGAACAGGGGGCCCGGGGAGCTGTTTTTT
CDR3: CASSGANRGPGELFF

V: TRBV7-9
D: .
J: TRBJ2-7
size: .
DNA: TGTGCCAGCAGCCCTCAGGTCTCCTACGAGCAGTACTTC
CDR3: CASSPQVSYEQYF

V: TRBV16
D: TRBD2
J: TRBJ2-3
size: .
DNA: TGTGCCAGCAGCCAATTTTCTAGCGGGATTACGCAGTATTTT
CDR3: CASSQFSSGITQYF

V: TRBV14
D: TRBD1
J: TRBJ2-7
size: .
DNA: TGTGCCAGCAGCCAAGTTGCCGGGACAGGCTCGGGCGAGCAGTACTTC
CDR3: CASSQVAGTGSGEQYF

V: TRBV9
D: TRBD1
J: TRBJ1-2
size: few
DNA: TGTGCCAGCAGAGTACAGGGGGCTGGGGACCTCAACTATGGCTACACCTTC
CDR3: CASRVQGAGDLNYGYTF

V: TRBV29-1
D: TRBD2
J: TRBJ2-1
size: .
DNA: TGCAGCGACCCACTAGCGACCAACAATGAGCAGTTCTTC
CDR3: CSDPLATNNEQFF

V: TRBV5-6
D: .
J: TRBJ1-2
size: .
DNA: TGTGCCAGCAGCAGGCAGGGGCGGGACTATGGCTACACCTTC
CDR3: CASSRQGRDYGYTF

V: TRBV9
D: TRBD2
J: TRBJ2-1
size: .
DNA: TGTGCCAGCAGCCTAGCGGGGGCATACAATGAGCAGTTCTTC
CDR3: CASSLAGAYNEQFF

V: TRBV3-1/TRBV3-2
D: TRBD2
J: TRBJ2-2
size: .
DNA: TGTGCCAGCAGCGAGGGAGCGGGAGGGCCCACCGGGGAGCTGTTTTTT
CDR3: CASSEGAGGPTGELFF

V: TRBV7-6
D: TRBD2
J: TRBJ2-1
size: .
DNA: TGTGCCAGCAGCCAAGCTAGCGGGGGCTACAATGAGCAGTTCTTC
CDR3: CASSQASGGYNEQFF

V: TRBV5-1
D: .
J: TRBJ2-1
size: .
DNA: TGCGCCAGCAGCTTGGCGTGGACCAATGAGCAGTTCTTC
CDR3: CASSLAWTNEQFF

V: TRBV30
D: .
J: TRBJ1-5
size: .
DNA: TGTGCCTGGAGTGTAGAGGGGAATCAGCCCCAGCATTTT
CDR3: CAWSVEGNQPQHF

V: TRBV7-8
D: .
J: TRBJ1-3
size: once
DNA: TGTGCCAGCAGCCCAGCAGCTATCTCTGGAAACACCATATATTTT
CDR3: CASSPAAISGNTIYF

V: TRBV7-9
D: TRBD2
J: TRBJ2-7
size: .
DNA: TGTGCCAGCAGCTTGACTAGCGGGCTTTACGAGCAGTACTTC
CDR3: CASSLTSGLYEQYF

V: TRBV3-1/TRBV3-2
D: .
J: TRBJ2-2
size: once
DNA: TGTGCCAGCAGCCAAGAAGACCCACCCAACAGGGACACCGGGGAGCTGTTTTTT
CDR3: CASSQEDPPNRDTGELFF

V: TRBV9
D: .
J: TRBJ2-3
size: .
DNA: TGTGCCAGCAGCGTAGATCCTAGCACAGATACGCAGTATTTT
CDR3: CASSVDPSTDTQYF

V: TRBV2
D: .
J: TRBJ2-7
size: .
DNA: TGTGCCAGCAGTTTTGTCAGGGAAGCCGAGCAGTACTTC
CDR3: CASSFVREAEQYF

V: TRBV24-1
D: TRBD1
J: TRBJ1-2
size: .
DNA: TGTGCCACCTTCTCCCCCGGGACAGGGTCTGGCTACACCTTC
CDR3: CATFSPGTGSGYTF

V: TRBV29-1
D: TRBD1
J: TRBJ2-2
size: .
DNA: TGCAGCGTTCGAACAGGGGGCGCGAACACCGGGGAGCTGTTTTTT
CDR3: CSVRTGGANTGELFF

V: TRBV6-5
D: .
J: TRBJ2-1
size: .
DNA: TGTGCCAGCAAGCCGTCGAGGGACGGCAATGAGCAGTTCTTC
CDR3: CASKPSRDGNEQFF

V: TRBV4-2
D: .
J: TRBJ1-4
size: .
DNA: TGTGCCAGCAGCCAAGGAACGGACGGGACGGGGAATGAAAAACTGTTTTTT
CDR3: CASSQGTDGTGNEKLFF

V: TRBV19
D: .
J: TRBJ1-5
size: .
DNA: TGTGCCAGCCGGGGGGAGGGGGTCCCTCAGCCCCAGCATTTT
CDR3: CASRGEGVPQPQHF

V: TRBV3-1/TRBV3-2
D: TRBD1
J: TRBJ2-4
size: .
DNA: TGTGCCAGCAGCCAAGAATTACAGGGGGCTTCTCGGAACATTCAGTACTTC
CDR3: CASSQELQGASRNIQYF

V: TRBV4-1
D: .
J: TRBJ1-4
size: .
DNA: TGCGCCAGCAGCCAAGTGCCGGGAGGGAGTGAAAAACTGTTTTTT
CDR3: CASSQVPGGSEKLFF

V: TRBV7-2
D: .
J: TRBJ2-5
size: .
DNA: TGTGCCAGCAGCTATCGCCTTACAGAGACCCAGTACTTC
CDR3: CASSYRLTETQYF

V: TRBV6-5
D: .
J: TRBJ1-1
size: .
DNA: TGTGCCAGCACCAGGGCCCGGAACACTGAAGCTTTCTTT
CDR3: CASTRARNTEAFF

V: TRBV27
D: TRBD2
J: TRBJ2-5
size: .
DNA: TGTGCCAGCAGTTTAGCGGGAGCTCGAGAGACCCAGTACTTC
CDR3: CASSLAGARETQYF

V: TRBV2
D: .
J: TRBJ2-6
size: once
DNA: TGTGCCAGCAGTGAACGTTCGACCTTGCTGTCTGGGGCCAACGTCCTGACTTTC
CDR3: CASSERSTLLSGANVLTF

V: TRBV19
D: .
J: TRBJ1-5
size: .
DNA: TGTGCCAGTAGTATACAGGTATCGGGCAATCAGCCCCAGCATTTT
CDR3: CASSIQVSGNQPQHF

V: TRBV9
D: TRBD1
J: TRBJ1-1
size: .
DNA: TGTGCCAGCAGCGTAGATAGTGGACAGGGAGGCGCTTTCTTT
CDR3: CASSVDSGQGGAFF

V: TRBV11-1
D: .
J: TRBJ2-2
size: .
DNA: TGTGCCAGCAGCTTCGCTGAAGGCTCCGGGGAGCTGTTTTTT
CDR3: CASSFAEGSGELFF

V: TRBV14
D: .
J: TRBJ1-2
size: .
DNA: TGTGCCAGCAGCCATCGCCCCATTCCGGACTATGGCTACACCTTC
CDR3: CASSHRPIPDYGYTF

V: TRBV5-4
D: .
J: TRBJ2-5
size: .
DNA: TGTGCCAGCACCTCGACAGGCCCCCGGGAGACCCAGTACTTC
CDR3: CASTSTGPRETQYF

V: TRBV7-2
D: .
J: TRBJ1-2
size: .
DNA: TGTGCCAGCAGCTTAGGGCACGCAGGGGCTGGCTACACCTTC
CDR3: CASSLGHAGAGYTF

V: TRBV7-2
D: .
J: TRBJ2-7
size: .
DNA: TGTGCCAGCAGCTTGGGCAGGGGCCCAGGCTCCTACGAGCAGTACTTC
CDR3: CASSLGRGPGSYEQYF

V: TRBV2
D: .
J: TRBJ1-2
size: .
DNA: TGTGCCAGCAGCGCCCCAGGAGGGGGAGGAGGCTACACCTTC
CDR3: CASSAPGGGGGYTF

V: TRBV6-6
D: .
J: TRBJ2-7
size: .
DNA: TGTGCCAGCAACGAGGGGCTGTACGAGCAGTACTTC
CDR3: CASNEGLYEQYF

V: TRBV20-1
D: .
J: TRBJ2-5
size: .
DNA: TGCAGTGAGGGGGGAGTTGAGACCCAGTACTTC
CDR3: CSEGGVETQYF

V: TRBV3-1/TRBV3-2
D: .
J: TRBJ1-2
size: .
DNA: TGTGCCAGCAGCCGTTCTACGGGGGGTAGTGGCTATGGCTACACCTTC
CDR3: CASSRSTGGSGYGYTF